What follows are 21 T cell receptor beta chains derived from one specimen sequenced in a study of shared clonotypes between healthy human individuals (dated by TCRdb to about 2020). The protocol used for the library was the immunoSEQ multiplex PCR assay. Here the immuneACCESS table is served through TCRdb, limited to in-frame sequences with V and J called. Missing clones are a known gap in these copies; in checked studies unresolved V genes cover under half, and the rest lacks a known reason. Within this sample are about 180,000 clones, with approximately 92% of them counted one time only. Jointly, the top ten make up 0.067% of the sample. Sequenced sample: naive CD4+ T cells sorted from blood. In light of the paper, this sample's cell subset or site label describes: CD45RA+ positively selected. The origin of the receptors is a woman between 25 and 40 years old in good health.

V and J are TRBV28 and TRBJ1-3; a weak D match, TRBD1 (6 bases). The ends were cut back, 2 bases at V and 0 bases at J, with 11 bases in the middle. CDR3 length: 16 amino acids. Germline CDR1 MDHEN, CDR2 SYDVKM. CDR3 amino acids: CASSLGQPFSGNTIYF. CDR3 in DNA: TGTGCCAGCAGTTTAGGACAGCCTTTCTCTGGAAACACCATATATTTT. Variable domain in full (rest from reference TRBV28 and TRBJ1-3): DVKVTQSSRYLVKRTGEKVFLECVQDMDHENMFWYRQDPGLGLRLIYFSYDVKMKEKGDIPEGYSVSREKKERFSLILESASTNQTSMYLCASSLGQPFSGNTIYFGEGSWLTVV.

V usage is TRBV28 and J usage is TRBJ1-3; 9 bases align to TRBD1. This CDR3 comprises 15 residues. Germline trimming cut 1 base from V and 4 bases from J; bases unmatched to any gene: 2. Germline loops: CDR1 MDHEN, CDR2 SYDVKM. The CDR3 protein is CASSLSGTGGNTIYF. In DNA form, the CDR3 reads TGTGCCAGCAGTTTATCCGGGACAGGGGGAAACACCATATATTTT.

The rearrangement joins TRBV5-1 to TRBJ1-1; 7 positions match TRBD1. Germline values: CDR1 SGHRS, CDR2 YFSETQ. The V segment lost 0 bases and the J segment 3 bases; nucleotides outside the gene matches: 8. The CDR3 is 16 amino acids. Written as DNA, the CDR3 is TGCGCCAGCAGCTTGGGATGGACAGGAGGGGACACTGAAGCTTTCTTT. Translation gives CASSLGWTGGDTEAFF. Filled out from reference TRBV5-1 and TRBJ1-1, the complete variable domain reads KAGVTQTPRYLIKTRGQQVTLSCSPISGHRSVSWYQQTPGQGLQFLFEYFSETQRNKGNFPGRFSGRQFSNSRSEMNVSTLELGDSALYLCASSLGWTGGDTEAFFGQGTRLTVV.

This chain connects TRBV4-1 to TRBJ2-5, with a weak D call TRBD2 (5 bases). The germline CDR1 and CDR2 sequences are MGHRA and YSYEKL. Trimming took 4 bases from V and 11 from J, leaving 26 bases between them. The CDR3 runs to 16 residues. The CDR3 sequence: CASSPRAPGPGGGQYF. For the CDR3, the DNA is TGCGCCAGCAGCCCCCGAGCACCGGGCCCCGGAGGCGGGCAGTACTTC.

Worth noting for this clone: It is unclear where the CDR3 begins or ends on the DNA, so no DNA is shown, and the CDR3 is as TCRdb lists it. V is TRBV2 and J is TRBJ1-1. Germline CDR1 is SNHLY and CDR2 is FYNNEI. Including both end residues, the CDR3 is 16 amino acids long. CDR3 amino acids: CASLRFGGLGNTEAFF.

A single count supports this clone. The CDR3 DNA sequence: TGTGCCAGCAGTTTATCGGCTCTAGCGGGGAGGGAGTACGAGCAGTACTTC. It specifies CASSLSALAGREYEQYF. The J gene is TRBJ2-7, the V gene TRBV27; TRBD2 agrees at 9 bases. Germline assignment: CDR1 MNHEY and CDR2 SMNVEV (reference sequence). The CDR3 loop spans 17 amino acids. The ends lost 0 bases at V and 4 bases at J; junction bases unmatched: 10.

This clone has only a few counts. J is TRBJ2-7 and V is TRBV27; 7 nucleotides agree with TRBD1. This CDR3 contains 14 residues. V was pared by 5 bases and J by 3 bases, with 7 bases of the junction left unmatched. The germline V gene has CDR1 MNHEY and CDR2 SMNVEV (reference sequence). CDR3 sequence: CASSPGTANYEQYF. Here the CDR3 DNA reads TGTGCCAGCAGTCCCGGGACAGCCAACTACGAGCAGTACTTC.

This clone was detected only a few times. The chain combines TRBV27 with TRBJ2-7; TRBD2 matches 8 bases. Unmatched junction bases numbered 5, after V lost 6 bases and J lost 4 bases. Germline values: CDR1 MNHEY, CDR2 SMNVEV (reference sequence). CDR3 length: 13 amino acids. The CDR3 sequence is CASRGGRSYEQYF. CDR3 DNA sequence: TGTGCCAGCAGGGGCGGGAGGTCTTACGAGCAGTACTTC.

The chain links TRBV6-6 to TRBJ2-2; tentatively, D is TRBD2 (5 bases). The CDR3 has 16 residues. The V and J ends lost 6 bases and 0 bases respectively, with 14 bases between them. From germline, CDR1 is MNHNY and CDR2 SVGAGI (reference sequence). For the CDR3, the DNA is TGTGCCAGCAGCCGCAGCGGAAATACGAACACCGGGGAGCTGTTTTTT. This encodes CASSRSGNTNTGELFF.

This rearrangement joins TRBV5-8 to TRBJ2-3; TRBD2 aligns across 13 bases. CDR3 length: 17 amino acids. V shed 0 bases and J 2 bases; nucleotides not matched to a gene: 3. Per the germline V gene, CDR1 is SGHTS and CDR2 is YDEGEE. In nucleotides, the CDR3 is TGTGCCAGCAGCTTGGGGGGGACTAGCGGGATCACAGATACGCAGTATTTT. This sequence encodes CASSLGGTSGITDTQYF. Using reference TRBV5-8 and TRBJ2-3 for the parts outside the CDR3, the full variable domain is EAGVTQSPTHLIKTRGQQATLRCSPISGHTSVYWYQQALGLGLQFLLWYDEGEERNRGNFPPRFSGRQFPNYSSELNVNALELEDSALYLCASSLGGTSGITDTQYFGPGTRLTVL.

The rearrangement links TRBV28 to TRBJ2-7; D is ambiguous. The V and J ends lost 7 bases and 6 bases respectively, with 13 bases between them. The CDR3 sequence is 12 residues long. Germline V gene sequence: CDR1 MDHEN, CDR2 SYDVKM. The CDR3 loop reads CASKDSKSEQYF. The CDR3 DNA sequence: TGTGCCAGCAAGGATAGTAAGTCCGAGCAGTACTTC.

This chain connects TRBV18 to TRBJ2-1; unclear D gene. The CDR3 extends over 11 amino acids. Germline-derived CDR1 and CDR2 are KGHSH and LQKENI. V was shortened by 2 bases and J by 6 bases, with 2 bases between the two germline ends. The CDR3 sequence: CASSPGNEQFF. CDR3 nucleotide sequence: TGTGCCAGCTCACCAGGCAATGAGCAGTTCTTC.

The chain joins TRBV27 to TRBJ2-7; 9 positions match TRBD1. Germline CDR1 and CDR2: MNHEY and SMNVEV (reference sequence). The junction had 5 bases not matched to a gene; V was cut back by 3 bases and J by 5 bases. The CDR3 runs 14 residues. CDR3 coding DNA: TGTGCCAGCAGTTTCGACAGGGGGTCGGACGAGCAGTACTTC. This translates into CASSFDRGSDEQYF.

The V call is TRBV19, the J call TRBJ1-2; D is perhaps TRBD1 (6 bases). Germline CDR1 and CDR2: LNHDA and SQIVND (reference sequence). V lost 7 bases, J lost 6 bases, and 21 bases lay in between. CDR3 length: 15 amino acids. The CDR3 DNA is TGTGCCAGTATCACTCGCAGGGGCGCGGGCCATGGCTACACCTTC. Protein sequence: CASITRRGAGHGYTF.

This chain connects TRBV18 to TRBJ1-1; possibly TRBD1 for D (5 bases). V was cut by 3 bases and J by 6 bases, with 14 bases left in between. The CDR3 contains 14 residues. The germline V gene encodes CDR1 KGHSH and CDR2 LQKENI. CDR3 DNA: TGTGCCAGCTCACCTGTAAGGGGAAAGGCTGAAGCTTTCTTT. Its protein product is CASSPVRGKAEAFF.

The chain has TRBV6-5 and TRBJ1-4; TRBD1 matches at 7 bases. The V and J ends lost 6 bases and 7 bases, in that order; junction bases with no gene match: 8. In germline, CDR1 is MNHEY, CDR2 SVGAGI. CDR3 size: 14 residues. The CDR3 spells CASRRQGGIEKLFF. In DNA form, the CDR3 reads TGTGCCAGCAGACGACAGGGAGGTATTGAAAAACTGTTTTTT.

The chain uses TRBV19 and TRBJ2-6; 7 bases map to TRBD1. The J segment lost 0 bases and the V segment lost 7 bases, leaving 3 bases of the junction unmatched. The germline CDR1 and CDR2 sequences are LNHDA and SQIVND (reference sequence). This CDR3 is 15 amino acids long. The DNA of the CDR3 is TGTGCCAGTACGGGACAGTTCTCTGGGGCCAACGTCCTGACTTTC. It translates to CASTGQFSGANVLTF. Using reference TRBV19 and TRBJ2-6 for the parts outside the CDR3, the full variable domain is DGGITQSPKYLFRKEGQNVTLSCEQNLNHDAMYWYRQDPGQGLRLIYYSQIVNDFQKGDIAEGYSVSREKKESFPLTVTSAQKNPTAFYLCASTGQFSGANVLTFGAGSRLTVL.

CDR3 residues: CASSLGQDYGYTF. The CDR3 DNA is TGTGCCAGCAGCCTTGGACAGGACTATGGCTACACCTTC. This sequence joins TRBV27 and TRBJ1-2, with TRBD1 matching over 7 bases. Germline CDR1 is MNHEY and CDR2 is SMNVEV (reference sequence). CDR3 length equals 13 residues. V dropped 6 bases and J dropped 3; count of bases not matched to a gene: 4.

This rearrangement joins TRBV7-3 to TRBJ2-7; 8 bases match TRBD1. The trim removed 3 bases at V and 7 bases at J, leaving 11 bases unmatched. CDR1 SGHTA and CDR2 FQGTGA come from the germline V gene. The CDR3 totals 15 residues. This CDR3 reads CASSFAGTGNGEQYF. DNA of the CDR3: TGTGCCAGCAGCTTCGCTGGGACAGGCAATGGGGAGCAGTACTTC.

The J gene is TRBJ2-5, the V gene TRBV7-2; TRBD2 aligns across 7 bases. CDR1 and CDR2 (germline): SGHTA, FQGNSA. J gave up 4 bases and V 4 bases, and 3 bases lay outside the gene matches. This CDR3 comprises 13 residues. The CDR3 DNA reads TGTGCCAGCAGCTCTGGACTAGGAGAGACCCAGTACTTC. Translation: CASSSGLGETQYF.

The J gene is TRBJ2-5, the V gene TRBV4-1, with no clear D. Germline lookup yields CDR1 MGHRA and CDR2 YSYEKL. This CDR3 region has 14 residues. Trimming pared 1 base from V and 5 bases from J, leaving 11 bases between. The CDR3 spells CASSQVPSLETQYF. The DNA of the CDR3 is TGCGCCAGCAGCCAAGTCCCATCCTTGGAGACCCAGTACTTC.